This T cell receptor beta chain was sequenced in a study of blood T cell repertoires in COVID-19. Study-level background: PBMCs, B-cell-depleted T cells, or T cells provided the cDNA or gDNA that made up the material.

CDR3 size: 14 residues. The authors' processing: By means of reference gene primer amplification, nucleated cell counts were estimated. The data were produced by immunoSEQ multiplex PCR, yet TCRdb's version contains in-frame clones alone and is incomplete. V and J calls and clone size are as listed in that table; D and trimming were resolved from the DNA. The sample includes fewer than 200,000 clones, about 85% seen only once; the top ten take around a fifth. The receptor's source is a man between 60 and 75 years old with active or convalescent COVID-19. The chain uses TRBV21-1 and TRBJ1-1; the table's D call TRBD1 went unverified against the DNA. TRBV21-1 is a pseudogene. Sequencing was performed on peripheral blood. CDR3 bases: TGTGCCAGCAGCAAAGGAGGGACATACACTGAAGCTTTCTTT. Amino acid sequence: CASSKGGTYTEAFF.